Sequencing of this TCR beta chain was carried out in a study of cytomegalovirus exposure and HLA in healthy donors. Germline assignment: CDR1 LNHDA and CDR2 SQIVND (reference sequence). The V end was cut by 2 bases, the J end by 0 bases, with 5 bases between. CDR3 length equals 15 residues. PCR primers comprised 60 Vbeta and 13 Jbeta primers. Clones were read by immunoSEQ multiplex PCR, and TCRdb kept only the in-frame ones, dropping some. The sample yields some 140,000 clones, about 85% seen once. Sequencing was performed on PBMCs. The source of this sequence is a female donor in good health and CMV-seronegative. This chain uses TRBV19 with TRBJ2-6; no definite D call. CDR3 loop: CASSITGSGANVLTF. Written as DNA, the CDR3 is TGTGCCAGTAGTATAACCGGCTCTGGGGCCAACGTCCTGACTTTC.